A single sample is the source of the 21 T cell receptor beta chains below, sequenced in a study of blood T cells in healthy people across ages. PCR was performed a second time for about 6 to 12 cycles using a sample-barcoded 5' primer and a J-beta primer mix. TCRdb redid the calling of the 5' RACE reads with MiXCR, one entry per CDR3 protein. This sample has fewer than 900,000 distinct CDR3 sequences, with roughly 45% found just once. The material sequenced was blood. Receptors were obtained from a woman aged 60-75 years in good health.

The V gene is TRBV20-1, the J gene TRBJ1-5; 10 nucleotides agree with TRBD1. The CDR3 spans 15 residues. CDR1 is DFQATT, CDR2 SNEGSKA, per germline (reference sequence). V gave up 6 bases and J gave up 3 bases; unmatched junction bases: 8. The CDR3 loop reads CSASPGTGVNQPQHF. CDR3 DNA: TGCAGTGCGTCCCCCGGGACAGGGGTCAATCAGCCCCAGCATTTT.

The chain combines TRBV29-1 with TRBJ2-3, with TRBD2 as a possible D gene (6 bases). V was shortened by 7 bases and J by 5 bases, with 10 bases between the two germline ends. The CDR3 contains 11 residues. Germline CDR1 SQVTM, CDR2 ANQGSEA. CDR3 residues: CSGGLEDTQYF. CDR3 DNA: TGCAGCGGGGGACTTGAAGATACGCAGTATTTT.

In the case of this clonotype: Its ends do not fully match the called genes, so a read error is possible. This chain links TRBV6-6 with TRBJ1-6, with 8 positions matching TRBD1. The length of the CDR3 is 14 residues. Germline assignment: CDR1 MNHNY and CDR2 SVGAGI (reference sequence). Here the CDR3 DNA reads TGCGCCAGCAGTGACAGGGGACCTAATTCACCCCTCCACTTT. This encodes CASSDRGPNSPLHF.

This clonotype has just a few counts. CDR3: CASSQGTSGKYNEQFF. CDR3 in DNA: TGTGCCAGCAGCCAAGGGACTAGCGGAAAGTACAATGAGCAGTTCTTC. The V gene is TRBV7-2, the J gene TRBJ2-1, with TRBD2 matching over 11 bases. CDR1 is SGHTA and CDR2 is FQGNSA in the germline V gene. The CDR3 length is 16 residues. J lost 4 bases, V lost 5 bases, and 7 bases had no gene match.

The gene calls are TRBV29-1 and TRBJ2-1, with D possibly being TRBD1 (5 bases). Looked up from germline, CDR1 is SQVTM and CDR2 is ANQGSEA. This CDR3 has 14 amino acids. V was cut by 0 bases and J by 4 bases, with 10 bases left in between. The CDR3 bases are TGCAGCGTTGAAGATCTAAGGGGTTACAATGAGCAGTTCTTC. Protein product: CSVEDLRGYNEQFF.

This clonotype was seen only a few times. The chain combines TRBV20-1 with TRBJ2-5; D call uncertain. CDR3 length equals 12 residues. Germline loops: CDR1 DFQATT, CDR2 SNEGSKA (reference sequence). The germline V and J ends were trimmed by 5 bases and 5 bases, with 12 bases remaining between them. DNA for the CDR3: TGCAGTGCTGTCGGACCGGCGGAGACCCAGTACTTC. It encodes CSAVGPAETQYF.

The rearrangement joins TRBV20-1 to TRBJ2-1; a possible D gene is TRBD1 (6 bases). Looked up from germline, CDR1 is DFQATT and CDR2 is SNEGSKA (reference sequence). The CDR3 loop spans 15 amino acids. V lost 0 bases to trimming and J lost 3 bases, with 12 bases between them. CDR3 in DNA: TGCAGTGCTAGAGATGCCAGACAGGTCTACAATGAGCAGTTCTTC. It codes for CSARDARQVYNEQFF.

This sequence joins TRBV20-1 and TRBJ2-7; the D gene could be TRBD1 or TRBD2 (6 bases each). V gave up 0 bases and J gave up 5 bases, with 11 bases separating them. The CDR3 spans 13 residues. CDR1 and CDR2 from the germline V gene are DFQATT and SNEGSKA (reference sequence). CDR3 coding DNA: TGCAGTGCTAGAGATCGGGGGCTAAACGAGCAGTACTTC. Translating it yields CSARDRGLNEQYF.

This sequence joins TRBV24-1 and TRBJ2-1, with 11 bases lining up with TRBD2. This CDR3 comprises 16 residues. The germline gives CDR1 KGHDR, CDR2 SFDVKD. V dropped 3 bases and J dropped 6; count of bases not matched to a gene: 6. The CDR3 protein is CATSDRGTSGGNEQFF. CDR3 bases: TGTGCCACCAGTGATAGGGGGACTAGCGGAGGCAATGAGCAGTTCTTC.

V is TRBV20-1 and J is TRBJ2-2; no clear D gene. V was pared by 0 bases and J by 0 bases, with 8 bases between. CDR1 and CDR2 from the germline V gene are DFQATT and SNEGSKA (reference sequence). CDR3 length: 15 residues. The CDR3 DNA is TGCAGTGCTAGAGATTGGAAGGCGAACACCGGGGAGCTGTTTTTT. It is translated as CSARDWKANTGELFF.

The V gene is TRBV11-2, the J gene TRBJ2-7, with D unresolved. The CDR3 totals 13 residues. V was shortened by 0 bases and J by 3 bases, with 6 bases between the two germline ends. CDR1 and CDR2 (germline): SGHAT, FQNNGV. DNA of the CDR3: TGTGCCAGCAGCTTAGATCAGTTCTACGAGCAGTACTTC. Translation: CASSLDQFYEQYF.

The chain combines TRBV4-2 with TRBJ1-6; D is unclear. Trimming removed 4 bases from V and 8 bases from J, with 12 bases in between. Germline V lookup: CDR1 LGHNA, CDR2 YNFKEQ. The CDR3 has 14 amino acids. The CDR3 region has the DNA TGTGCCAGCAGCCGAACCGAAGCAGATTCACCCCTCCACTTT. Translation: CASSRTEADSPLHF.

Comments on this clonotype: A junction boundary mismatches the germline segment, possibly from a read error. The rearrangement uses TRBV7-7 and TRBJ2-3, with D possibly being TRBD1 (5 bases). The CDR3 has 14 amino acids. In germline, CDR1 is SSHAT, CDR2 FNYEAQ (reference sequence). In nucleotides, the CDR3 is TGTGCTAGCAGCTTCGCAGGGCGCACAGATACGCAGTATTTT. It translates to CASSFAGRTDTQYF.

The V and J genes are TRBV7-2 and TRBJ2-7, with a weak D call TRBD2 (7 bases). The germline CDR1 and CDR2 sequences are SGHTA and FQGNSA. This CDR3 comprises 15 residues. V gave up 5 bases and J gave up 2 bases, with 16 bases separating them. The CDR3 sequence: CASSVTMRGPYEQYF. CDR3 DNA sequence: TGTGCCAGCAGCGTTACTATGCGGGGGCCCTACGAGCAGTACTTC.

This clonotype came up a few times. The V gene is TRBV29-1, the J gene TRBJ2-7; D is unresolved. V was pared by 4 bases and J by 0 bases, with 13 bases between. Germline V gene lookup returns CDR1 SQVTM and CDR2 ANQGSEA. The CDR3 length is 14 residues. CDR3 coding DNA: TGCAGCGTTGGTGGCAGACAAAGCTCCTACGAGCAGTACTTC. This codes for CSVGGRQSSYEQYF.

This chain joins TRBV4-1 and TRBJ1-4; D is possibly TRBD1 (6 bases). Per germline, CDR1 MGHRA and CDR2 YSYEKL. The CDR3 is 13 residues long. V lost 0 bases and J 8 bases, leaving 7 bases between the germline ends. The CDR3 DNA follows: TGCGCCAGCAGCCAAGAGGGGGCGGAAAAACTGTTTTTT. Its translation: CASSQEGAEKLFF.

The V and J genes are TRBV6-6 and TRBJ2-6; 7 bases align to TRBD1. Germline CDR1 is MNHNY and CDR2 is SVGAGI (reference sequence). The CDR3 has 17 residues. Trimming cost V 7 bases and J 0 bases; bases outside gene matches: 9. The CDR3 DNA is TGTGCCAGCACCGGGACAGTCTTCTTCTCTGGGGCCAACGTCCTGACTTTC. Translation: CASTGTVFFSGANVLTF.

This clonotype was detected only a few times. The rearrangement joins TRBV6-5 to TRBJ2-1, with 9 bases lining up with TRBD2. The V gene end was trimmed by 7 bases and the J gene end by 0 bases; junction bases not matched to a gene: 7. This CDR3 contains 16 residues. The germline V gene encodes CDR1 MNHEY and CDR2 SVGAGI. CDR3 sequence reads: CASKSASGDSYNEQFF. The CDR3 DNA sequence: TGTGCCAGCAAGAGTGCTAGCGGGGACTCCTACAATGAGCAGTTCTTC.

The chain links TRBV2 to TRBJ2-1; TRBD2 might be the D (5 bases). Trimming stripped 11 bases from V and 7 bases from J, with 15 bases between. The CDR3 is 12 amino acids. Germline values: CDR1 SNHLY, CDR2 FYNNEI. The CDR3 DNA reads TGTGCCGGCGGGCGGGCCTGGAATGAGCAGTTCTTC. Amino acids: CAGGRAWNEQFF.

The rearrangement links TRBV6-4 to TRBJ1-1; no clear D. This CDR3 comprises 14 residues. V was shortened by 2 bases and J by 0 bases, with 7 bases between the two germline ends. Germline V gene sequence: CDR1 MRHNA, CDR2 SNTAGT. DNA of the CDR3: TGTGCCAGCAGTGACACCTCCATGAACACTGAAGCTTTCTTT. This translates into CASSDTSMNTEAFF.

The chain recombines TRBV28 with TRBJ2-1, with D maybe TRBD2 (5 bases). CDR3 size: 17 residues. Germline CDR1 reads MDHEN; CDR2 reads SYDVKM. Between the trimmed V and J ends, which lost 5 bases and 3 bases, there was a span of 20 bases. The chain's CDR3 is CASSLPGVTLVYNEQFF. The DNA of the CDR3 is TGTGCCAGCAGTCTACCCGGGGTAACTTTGGTCTACAATGAGCAGTTCTTC.